This T cell receptor beta chain was found in a study of technical replicates of blood from a few donors (dated by TCRdb to 2016 to 2017). Points on this clone: The antigen it recognizes is unknown. No much larger clone exists at a distance of one base, and base qualities are not known.

V lost 0 bases and J lost 3 bases, and the count of bases not matched to a germline gene is 7. From its cysteine to its phenylalanine, the CDR3 spans 17 amino acids. Only the CDR3 portion is preserved as DNA: 51 bases, with reading frame beginning at the first base. Taken from the germline V gene, the CDR1 and CDR2 loops are SGHVS and FQNEAQ. The library came from the immunoSEQ multiplex PCR assay. Imported from immuneACCESS, the table was reduced by TCRdb to in-frame sequences with V and J called. These copies leave out some clones; in studies compared against another copy, an unresolved V gene accounts for under half, and the cause of the remainder is not known. Within this sample are around 97,000 clones, with approximately 96% of them counted one time only. Of the sample, around 0.35% falls within the top ten clones.

This chain is built from TRBV7-8 and TRBJ2-7, with 11 junctional bases fitting TRBD2. The clonotype originates from a human donor in good health. Specimen: T cells isolated from PBMCs. The bases are TGTGCCAGCAGCTTAGCCGCCGGGACTAGCGGACTCTACGAGCAGTACTTC. This is translated as CASSLAAGTSGLYEQYF. With the rest looked up from the reference TRBV7-8 and TRBJ2-7 genes rather than sequenced, the full variable domain is GAGVSQSPRYKVAKRGQDVALRCDPISGHVSLFWYQQALGQGPEFLTYFQNEAQLDKSGLPSDRFFAERPEGSVSTLKIQRTQQEDSAVYLCASSLAAGTSGLYEQYFGPGTRLTVT.